Below, 27 T cell receptor beta chains from the same sample are listed, as sequenced in a study of tumor-infiltrating lymphocytes in primary liver carcinoma. Starting material for RNA and DNA co-extraction consisted of roughly 18-34 mg of unsorted bulk tissue. With a constant-region primer, TCR beta cDNA was made from approximately 450 ng of total RNA. Library construction for TCR beta comprised three nested multiplex PCR rounds performed with slightly modified ARM-PCR. Rounds one and two of PCR, each of 10 cycles, were primed with TRBV1-TRBV30 forward primers and a C-beta reverse primer. MiXCR was run by TCRdb on the multiplex PCR reads, yielding one entry per CDR3 protein. The sample holds about 190,000 distinct CDR3 sequences; approximately 86% are singletons and the top ten take roughly 20%. Sample: tumor tissue from primary liver carcinoma. The receptors were gathered from a man in his forties or fifties with primary liver carcinoma and hepatitis B virus infection.

DNA of the CDR3: TGCAGTGCTAGCAATTACGATAGCAATCAGCCCCAGCATTTT. This translates into CSASNYDSNQPQHF. This chain connects TRBV20-1 to TRBJ1-5; no reliable D call. From germline, CDR1 is DFQATT and CDR2 SNEGSKA (reference sequence). V was pared by 3 bases and J by 0 bases, with 9 bases between. The CDR3 contains 14 residues.

By share, this clonotype counts as medium-sized. The chain has TRBV12-3 or TRBV12-4 and TRBJ2-3; 8 bases agree with TRBD2. The V gene end was trimmed by 5 bases and the J gene end by 4 bases; junction bases not matched to a gene: 5. The length of the CDR3 is 14 residues. CDR3 coding DNA: TGTGCCAGCAGTCCCGGGACTAGGCCAGATACGCAGTATTTT. Its protein is CASSPGTRPDTQYF.

A remark on this clonotype: The junction departs from germline at one end; a sequencing error may be responsible. The J gene is TRBJ1-5, the V gene TRBV6-1; the match to TRBD1 covers 7 bases. The length of the CDR3 is 14 residues. Germline lookup yields CDR1 MNHNS and CDR2 SASEGT. CDR3 residues: CASSPSQGKEPQHF. DNA for the CDR3: TGTGCCAGCAGCCCCTCACAGGGGAAGGAGCCCCAGCACTTT.

CDR3 nucleotides: TGTGCCAGCGGTACCGGGACAGGGAAGGGTGCCCAGCATTTT. Its translation is CASGTGTGKGAQHF. The V call is TRBV6-5, the J call TRBJ1-5; 9 bases align to TRBD1. J lost 11 bases, V lost 8 bases, and 13 bases had no gene match. The V gene's germline CDR1 is MNHEY and CDR2 SVGAGI. The CDR3 length is 14 residues.

Notes on this clonotype: A much bigger clone sits one base away, suggesting this may be a read error. The chain carries TRBV28 and TRBJ1-2; 9 bases align to TRBD1. This CDR3 spans 14 amino acids. CDR1 and CDR2 (germline): MDHEN, SYDVKM. Here the CDR3 DNA reads TGTACCAGCAGTTGGACAGGGGCCACCTATGGCTACACCTTC. Its translation is CTSSWTGATYGYTF.

As concerns this clonotype: One end of the junction does not line up with germline, which may come from a read error. The J gene is TRBJ2-1, the V gene TRBV6-1; 12 nucleotides match TRBD2. Germline CDR1 MNHNS, CDR2 SASEGT. The CDR3 length is 15 residues. The CDR3 loop reads CTSIDRLAGANEQFF. CDR3 DNA sequence: TGTACCAGCATAGACAGACTAGCGGGAGCCAATGAGCAGTTCTTC.

As regards this clonotype: A much larger clone lies a single base off, so this may be a read error. The V call is TRBV2, the J call TRBJ2-7; no reliable D call. This CDR3 has 14 residues. Germline V gene lookup returns CDR1 SNHLY and CDR2 FYNNEI. The chain's CDR3 is CSSSKVRASDEQYF. The DNA of the CDR3 is TGTTCCAGCAGCAAAGTAAGGGCCTCGGACGAGCAGTACTTC.

Details on this clonotype: This CDR3 is missing its conserved last phenylalanine or tryptophan, likely due to a read error. CDR3 sequence reads: CSVAGQNYGYTS. Here the CDR3 DNA reads TGCAGCGTTGCTGGGCAGAACTATGGTTACACCTCC. The chain is built from TRBV29-1 and TRBJ1-2, with D unclear. The CDR3 runs 12 residues. Germline-derived CDR1 and CDR2 are SQVTM and ANQGSEA.

Comments on this clonotype: It is likely a read error, because the conserved phenylalanine at the end of the CDR3 is missing. The chain couples TRBV5-1 to TRBJ2-1; D might be TRBD2 (5 bases). Germline loops: CDR1 SGHRS, CDR2 YFSETQ. This CDR3 spans 15 amino acids. V was trimmed by 0 bases and J by 2 bases, leaving 9 bases between them. The CDR3 sequence is CASSLVREPYNEQFL. The DNA for the CDR3 is TGCGCCAGCAGCTTGGTTAGGGAGCCCTACAATGAGCAGTTCTTA.

The table lists this clonotype with a count of one. An end of the junction does not agree with germline; a read error may underlie this. The chain has TRBV28 and TRBJ1-5; the D gene is possibly TRBD1 (5 bases). The CDR3 is 16 residues long. Germline V gene data show CDR1 as MDHEN and CDR2 as SYDVKM. CDR3 sequence reads: CARTKAGGKGNQPQPF. For the CDR3, the DNA is TGTGCCAGAACGAAAGCCGGGGGGAAGGGCAATCAGCCCCAGCCTTTT.

This clonotype was recorded once. The junction shows a germline mismatch at one end, possibly a read error. This chain connects TRBV4-3 to TRBJ2-1; D gene unclear. The CDR3 has 14 residues. Germline V lookup: CDR1 LGHNA, CDR2 YSLEER. CDR3 bases: TGCGCAAGCAGCCAAGAGTCGCAGCGCAATGAGCAGTTCTTC. Amino acid sequence: CASSQESQRNEQFF.

Concerning this clonotype: Mismatch with germline at one junction end may stem from a read error. V and J are TRBV29-1 and TRBJ2-1; no definite D call. Looked up from germline, CDR1 is SQVTM and CDR2 is ANQGSEA. The length of the CDR3 is 14 residues. CDR3 coding DNA: TGCAGCGTTCGGCAGAGGAACTCCTACAATGAGCACTTCTTC. As protein: CSVRQRNSYNEHFF.

This clonotype was recorded only once. An end of the junction does not agree with germline; a read error may underlie this. This chain joins TRBV29-1 and TRBJ2-1; D remains ambiguous. CDR1 is SQVTM, CDR2 ANQGSEA, per germline. This CDR3 comprises 12 residues. The CDR3: CSVLWATNELFF. CDR3 DNA: TGCAGCGTTCTTTGGGCTACCAATGAGCTGTTCTTC.

A note on this clonotype: Likely a read error: the CDR3 ends without its conserved phenylalanine or tryptophan. This rearrangement joins TRBV12-3 or TRBV12-4 to TRBJ2-2, with D perhaps matching TRBD2 (7 bases). The CDR3 consists of 18 residues. CDR3 in amino acids: CAGSFPTGGLANIGELFS. CDR3 sequence (DNA): TGTGCCGGCAGCTTCCCCACGGGGGGCTTAGCGAACATCGGGGAACTGTTTTCT.

This clonotype is classed as medium-sized. The chain couples TRBV4-3 to TRBJ2-7; D ambiguous. The V gene's germline CDR1 is LGHNA and CDR2 YSLEER. CDR3 length: 13 residues. V was cut by 0 bases and J by 3 bases, with 6 bases left in between. The DNA of the CDR3 is TGCGCCAGCAGCCAAGAACAGCGCTACGAGCAGTACTTC. Translation: CASSQEQRYEQYF.

This clonotype was found many times. The chain employs TRBV7-9 and TRBJ2-2, with 13 bases fitting TRBD2. The germline CDR1 and CDR2 sequences are SEHNR and FQNEAQ (reference sequence). The CDR3 is made up of 17 amino acids. The V and J ends lost 4 bases and 6 bases, in that order; junction bases with no gene match: 8. Written as DNA, the CDR3 is TGTGCCAGCAGCTCACCCGGACTAGCGGGAGTGCCCGGGGAGCTGTTTTTT. Its protein is CASSSPGLAGVPGELFF.

This clonotype appeared a few times. One end of the junction fails to match germline, which may point to a read error. The chain joins TRBV5-5 to TRBJ2-2; D may be TRBD2 (5 bases). CDR3 length equals 12 residues. The germline V gene has CDR1 SGHKS and CDR2 YYEKEE (reference sequence). CDR3 sequence (DNA): TGTGCCAGCAGTCTCCACACCGGGGAACTGTTTTTT. Translation gives CASSLHTGELFF.

As to this clonotype: The junction does not match germline at one end; this may be a read error. The chain recombines TRBV4-2 with TRBJ1-2; TRBD1 matches at 7 bases. This CDR3 has 18 residues. Germline assignment: CDR1 LGHNA and CDR2 YNFKEQ. The CDR3: CTSSRSSRGGGESFGYTF. CDR3 DNA sequence: TGTACCAGCAGCCGATCGTCCAGGGGGGGGGGCGAGTCCTTTGGCTACACCTTC.

Comment on this clonotype: A read error is likely, as this CDR3 ends without the conserved phenylalanine or tryptophan. The chain carries TRBV12-3 or TRBV12-4 and TRBJ2-3; TRBD2 matches 12 bases. CDR3 length: 16 amino acids. The CDR3 spells CASSSRTSGVTDMQYL. CDR3 bases: TGTGCCAGCAGTTCGAGGACTAGCGGGGTCACAGATATGCAGTATCTT.

As for this clonotype: One end of the junction varies from germline; a read error may be responsible. The J gene is TRBJ2-7, the V gene TRBV7-8, with 11 bases identical to TRBD1. CDR1 and CDR2 from the germline V gene are SGHVS and FQNEAQ. This CDR3 has 15 residues. CDR3 sequence reads: CASRLNRDRGYEQYF. CDR3 nucleotide sequence: TGTGCCAGCAGATTAAACCGGGACAGGGGGTACGAGCAGTATTTC.

Note on this clonotype: At one boundary the junction diverges from the germline segment, which might be a read error. V gene TRBV4-2 combines with J gene TRBJ2-7; TRBD1 aligns across 7 bases. The CDR3 spans 14 residues. Germline values: CDR1 LGHNA, CDR2 YNFKEQ. The CDR3 spells CASSLNRGGHEQYF. The CDR3 DNA reads TGTGCCAGCAGCCTAAATCGAGGGGGCCACGAACAGTACTTC.

This clonotype was detected only once. A read error may be the cause here, since a much bigger clone is one base away. The chain carries TRBV30 and TRBJ2-7, with 12 bases that match TRBD2. The CDR3 is made up of 15 amino acids. The germline gives CDR1 GTSNPN, CDR2 SVGIG (reference sequence). With 5 bases clipped from V and 5 bases from J, the junction kept 10 bases outside the gene matches. In DNA, the CDR3 is TGTGCCTGGGGTCCTCTAGCGGGAGGGCCCAACGAGCAGTACTTC. This codes for CAWGPLAGGPNEQYF. Combining the CDR3 with reference TRBV30 and TRBJ2-7 gives the whole variable domain SQTIHQWPATLVQPVGSPLSLECTVEGTSNPNLYWYRQAAGRGLQLLFYSVGIGQISSEVPQNLSASRPQDRQFILSSKKLLLSDSGFYLCAWGPLAGGPNEQYFGPGTRLTVT.

This clonotype was seen only a few times. One end of the junction varies from germline; a read error may be responsible. The J gene is TRBJ2-6, the V gene TRBV28, with 7 bases fitting TRBD1. This CDR3 spans 17 amino acids. Per the germline V gene, CDR1 is MDHEN and CDR2 is SYDVKM. The chain's CDR3 is CASSQARDSSGADVLTF. In nucleotides, the CDR3 is TGTGCCAGCAGCCAAGCCCGGGACAGCTCTGGGGCCGACGTCCTGACTTTC.

Worth noting for this clonotype: An end of the junction does not agree with germline; a read error may underlie this. This rearrangement joins TRBV5-1 to TRBJ2-5, with D possibly being TRBD2 (5 bases). CDR3 length equals 11 residues. Germline values: CDR1 SGHRS, CDR2 YFSETQ. The CDR3 spells CASGSQETHYF. CDR3 coding DNA: TGTGCCAGCGGCTCCCAAGAGACCCATTACTTC.

This clonotype was counted many times. The rearrangement uses TRBV13 and TRBJ2-2; 14 bases match TRBD2. V gave up 3 bases and J gave up 6 bases; unmatched junction bases: 0. The CDR3 spans 15 residues. The germline gives CDR1 PRHDT, CDR2 FYEKMQ (reference sequence). In nucleotides, the CDR3 is TGTGCCAGCAGCTTGACTAGCGGGAGGGCCGGGGAGCTGTTTTTT. Its protein product is CASSLTSGRAGELFF.

Points on this clonotype: At one end, the junction sequence differs from germline, possibly due to a read error. The J gene is TRBJ1-5, the V gene TRBV29-1; tentatively, D is TRBD1 (5 bases). Germline-derived CDR1 and CDR2 are SQVTM and ANQGSEA. This CDR3 is built from 12 residues. As DNA, the CDR3 is TGCAGCGTTGCTCAGGGAGGGCAGCCCAAGCACTTT. It encodes CSVAQGGQPKHF.

Remarks on this clonotype: At one boundary the junction diverges from the germline segment, which might be a read error. The CDR3 is CAGTVERHTYNEQFF. As DNA, the CDR3 is TGTGCAGGCACCGTGGAGCGGCACACCTACAACGAGCAGTTCTTC. The J gene is TRBJ2-1, the V gene TRBV6-1, with a weak D call TRBD2 (5 bases). The germline V gene encodes CDR1 MNHNS and CDR2 SASEGT. CDR3 size: 15 residues.